The rows below give T cell receptor beta chains drawn from one sample of a study of T cells in Graves' hyperthyroidism and ophthalmopathy. TCRdb used MiXCR to reprocess the multiplex PCR reads, holding one entry per CDR3 protein. This table holds about 590,000 distinct CDR3 sequences, over 12% found once. Material for sequencing was blood. Receptor source: a woman aged 18-30 years with Graves' ophthalmopathy. Both conserved end residues are part of each CDR3. Each record gives: clone size, D gene, V gene, J gene, CDR3 length, CDR3 DNA, CDR3 protein. The D gene is left open where the match is weak. Clone sizes are given selectively: once, few, many, or a class where the clone is expanded.

size: many; D: TRBD1; V: TRBV30; J: TRBJ2-7; length: 15; DNA: TGTGCCTGGAGTGTCCGGGACAGGGGACGTGGCGAGCAGTACTTC; CDR3: CAWSVRDRGRGEQYF
size: -; D: TRBD1; V: TRBV12-3/TRBV12-4; J: TRBJ1-2; length: 18; DNA: TGTGCCAGCAGTTTGGCTACAGGGGGCGAAGTGCCCTTTCTTGGCTACACCTTC; CDR3: CASSLATGGEVPFLGYTF
size: many; D: -; V: TRBV11-3; J: TRBJ2-3; length: 13; DNA: TGTGCCAGCAGCTTAGGGTCAGTGGGAACGCAGTATTTT; CDR3: CASSLGSVGTQYF
size: many; D: -; V: TRBV7-2; J: TRBJ2-1; length: 13; DNA: TGTGCCAGCAGCACACAGGGGACTAAGGAGCAGTTCTTC; CDR3: CASSTQGTKEQFF
size: many; D: -; V: TRBV20-1; J: TRBJ2-3; length: 14; DNA: TGCAGTGCTACCTTAAACGAGCCGGCAGATACGCAGTATTTT; CDR3: CSATLNEPADTQYF
size: many; D: TRBD2; V: TRBV12-3/TRBV12-4; J: TRBJ2-4; length: 16; DNA: TGTGCCAGCAGTCCCACGGGAGGTCGTCTAAGTGACATTCAGTACTTC; CDR3: CASSPTGGRLSDIQYF
size: many; D: -; V: TRBV7-9; J: TRBJ2-1; length: 13; DNA: TGTGCCAGCAGCTTATCGTCTCACAATGAGCAGTTCTTC; CDR3: CASSLSSHNEQFF
size: many; D: -; V: TRBV6-1; J: TRBJ2-1; length: 13; DNA: TGTGCCAGCAGCCCGGGACCGAGGTCCGGGCAGTTCTTC; CDR3: CASSPGPRSGQFF
size: many; D: -; V: TRBV3-1; J: TRBJ1-1; length: 13; DNA: TGTGCCAGCACGGGGGACGGGAACACTGAAGCTTTCTTT; CDR3: CASTGDGNTEAFF
size: -; D: -; V: TRBV6-1; J: TRBJ2-7; length: 12; DNA: TGTGCCAGCAGTTATTTAGGGGACGAGCAGTACTTC; CDR3: CASSYLGDEQYF
size: -; D: TRBD1; V: TRBV28; J: TRBJ2-5; length: 15; DNA: TGTGCCAGCAGGGGACAGGGAGGTCGTCGGGAGACCCAGTACTTC; CDR3: CASRGQGGRRETQYF
size: few; D: -; V: TRBV30; J: TRBJ2-1; length: 13; DNA: TGTGCCTGGGAGAGAGGGTCCTACAATGAGCAGTTCTTC; CDR3: CAWERGSYNEQFF
size: many; D: TRBD1; V: TRBV28; J: TRBJ1-5; length: 14; DNA: TGTGCCAGCAGTTTGGGACAGGACAATCAGCCCCAGCATTTT; CDR3: CASSLGQDNQPQHF
size: many; D: TRBD1; V: TRBV12-3/TRBV12-4; J: TRBJ2-7; length: 13; DNA: TGTGCCAGCAGTCGACAGGGGCACTACGAGCAGTACTTC; CDR3: CASSRQGHYEQYF
size: many; D: TRBD2; V: TRBV11-3; J: TRBJ2-3; length: 17; DNA: TGTGCCAGCAGCTTAGGACCCTTAGCGGGAATCACAGATACGCAGTATTTT; CDR3: CASSLGPLAGITDTQYF
size: few; D: -; V: TRBV5-1; J: TRBJ2-6; length: 16; DNA: TGCGCCAGCAGCTTGGGACAACCCTCTGAGGCCAACGTCCTGACTTTC; CDR3: CASSLGQPSEANVLTF
size: -; D: -; V: TRBV6-2/TRBV6-3; J: TRBJ1-1; length: 14; DNA: TGTGCCAGCAGAGCCCACAGGGTAAGCACTGAAGCTTTCTTT; CDR3: CASRAHRVSTEAFF
size: many; D: -; V: TRBV7-2; J: TRBJ2-6; length: 16; DNA: TGTGCCAGCAGTCTTAGTACAGGGACTGGGGCCAACGTCCTGACTTTC; CDR3: CASSLSTGTGANVLTF
size: -; D: -; V: TRBV15; J: TRBJ1-1; length: 14; DNA: TGTGCCACCAGCAGAGGAACAGCGAACACTGAAGCTTTCTTT; CDR3: CATSRGTANTEAFF
size: few; D: TRBD1; V: TRBV5-1; J: TRBJ2-5; length: 15; DNA: TGCGCCAGCAGCTTGGTGGGACAGGGGCAAGAGACCCAGTACTTC; CDR3: CASSLVGQGQETQYF
size: -; D: -; V: TRBV4-3; J: TRBJ2-7; length: 15; DNA: TGCGCCAGCAGCCAGACCCAGGGGACGGGGTACGAGCAGTACTTC; CDR3: CASSQTQGTGYEQYF
size: few; D: TRBD1; V: TRBV19; J: TRBJ1-1; length: 14; DNA: TGTGCCAGCACCCGACAGGGCTTGAACACTGAAGCTTTCTTT; CDR3: CASTRQGLNTEAFF
size: -; D: -; V: TRBV19; J: TRBJ1-5; length: 14; DNA: TGTGCCACCTCTGAGGGGTTCGGGGGGCAGCCCCAGCATTTT; CDR3: CATSEGFGGQPQHF
size: many; D: -; V: TRBV9; J: TRBJ1-5; length: 15; DNA: TGTGCCAGCAGCCAAGGCGCTTATAGCAATCAGCCCCAGCATTTT; CDR3: CASSQGAYSNQPQHF
size: many; D: TRBD1; V: TRBV6-1; J: TRBJ2-1; length: 14; DNA: TGTGCCAGCAACCCAGGGGGAATCATCAATGAGCAGTTCTTC; CDR3: CASNPGGIINEQFF
size: -; D: TRBD2; V: TRBV19; J: TRBJ2-2; length: 16; DNA: TGTGCCAGTAGTATCTGGACTAGGATTACCACCGGGGAGCTGTTTTTT; CDR3: CASSIWTRITTGELFF
size: -; D: -; V: TRBV4-2; J: TRBJ1-3; length: 16; DNA: TGTGCCAGCAGCCAAGATGCGCAGTCCTCTGGAAACACCATATATTTT; CDR3: CASSQDAQSSGNTIYF
size: many; D: -; V: TRBV13; J: TRBJ2-2; length: 14; DNA: TGTGCCAGCAGCTTACGGAGGCCGGTCGGGGAGCTGTTTTTT; CDR3: CASSLRRPVGELFF
size: many; D: -; V: TRBV7-8; J: TRBJ1-3; length: 15; DNA: TGTGCCAGCAGCCCTGGGACGGGCTCTGGAAACACCATATATTTT; CDR3: CASSPGTGSGNTIYF
size: many; D: -; V: TRBV10-3; J: TRBJ2-2; length: 14; DNA: TGTGCCATCAGTGAGACGGTCGGGGCCGGGGAGCTGTTTTTT; CDR3: CAISETVGAGELFF